One sample yielded the 22 T cell receptor beta chains listed below, sequenced in a study of CD8 T cells in ankylosing spondylitis. TCRdb re-called the 5' RACE reads through MiXCR, storing one row per CDR3 protein. The table includes around 150,000 distinct CDR3 sequences, roughly 34% detected once. Sequencing was carried out using synovial fluid, either unsorted or a sorted T cell fraction (not recorded which). All receptors derive from a male donor with ankylosing spondylitis.

Only one count was recorded for this clonotype. J is TRBJ2-4 and V is TRBV5-1; 7 positions agree with TRBD1. The CDR3 runs 16 residues. V lost 3 bases and J lost 3; bases outside the gene matches: 9. Germline V gene sequence: CDR1 SGHRS, CDR2 YFSETQ. This chain's CDR3 is CASSSESRDSKNIQYF. The CDR3 DNA sequence: TGCGCCAGCAGCTCAGAGTCCCGGGACAGCAAAAACATTCAGTACTTC. Using reference TRBV5-1 and TRBJ2-4 for the parts outside the CDR3, the full variable domain is KAGVTQTPRYLIKTRGQQVTLSCSPISGHRSVSWYQQTPGQGLQFLFEYFSETQRNKGNFPGRFSGRQFSNSRSEMNVSTLELGDSALYLCASSSESRDSKNIQYFGAGTRLSVL.

The chain recombines TRBV5-6 with TRBJ1-1; a possible D gene is TRBD1 (6 bases). Trimming left V 4 bases short and J 4 bases short, with 11 bases between. This CDR3 is built from 13 residues. Germline assignment: CDR1 SGHDT and CDR2 YYEEEE. The CDR3 sequence: CASSPPTGTEAFF. In DNA, the CDR3 is TGTGCCAGCAGCCCACCGACAGGCACTGAAGCTTTCTTT.

The rearrangement joins TRBV5-6 to TRBJ2-7, with 8 bases fitting TRBD2. The CDR3 loop spans 16 amino acids. In germline, CDR1 is SGHDT, CDR2 YYEEEE. The V gene end was trimmed by 1 base and the J gene end by 5 bases; junction bases not matched to a gene: 11. CDR3 sequence reads: CASSLRGLAGYNEQYF. The DNA for the CDR3 is TGTGCCAGCAGCTTGAGGGGGTTAGCGGGATACAACGAGCAGTACTTC.

The chain recombines TRBV5-1 with TRBJ1-1, with a possible D match to TRBD1 (5 bases). From germline, CDR1 is SGHRS and CDR2 YFSETQ. There are 13 residues in the CDR3. V was trimmed by 2 bases and J by 3 bases, leaving 8 bases between them. The CDR3, as DNA: TGCGCCAGCAGCTTAGGGACTCACACTGAAGCTTTCTTT. Translation gives CASSLGTHTEAFF.

In this sample, this clonotype turned up a few times. CDR3: CASSPDKPSPEGFF. CDR3 DNA sequence: TGTGCCAGCTCACCAGATAAGCCATCCCCTGAGGGTTTCTTT. The chain uses TRBV18 and TRBJ1-1; D gene uncertain. This CDR3 is built from 14 residues. CDR1 is KGHSH, CDR2 LQKENI, per germline. The ends were cut back, 2 bases at V and 13 bases at J, with 20 bases in the middle.

This clonotype was recorded many times. In nucleotides, the CDR3 is TGTGCCAGCAGCTATTATGACCCAGGGAACAATGAGCAGTTCTTC. This encodes CASSYYDPGNNEQFF. The chain is built from TRBV7-8 and TRBJ2-1, with a possible D match to TRBD1 (5 bases). V was pared by 4 bases and J by 5 bases, with 15 bases between. CDR1 and CDR2 (germline): SGHVS, FQNEAQ. This CDR3 is built from 15 residues.

This clonotype was seen more than once but under ten times. The chain links TRBV2 to TRBJ1-5; D is possibly TRBD1 (5 bases). Germline loops: CDR1 SNHLY, CDR2 FYNNEI. This CDR3 contains 16 residues. The ends were cut back, 0 bases at V and 7 bases at J, with 16 bases in the middle. The CDR3 reads CASSEALGTPDQPQHF. The CDR3 region has the DNA TGTGCCAGCAGTGAAGCGCTTGGGACTCCAGACCAGCCCCAGCATTTT.

This chain uses TRBV29-1 with TRBJ2-1, with 13 nucleotides matching TRBD2. J was trimmed by 12 bases and V by 6 bases; bases with no gene match: 11. The CDR3 consists of 14 residues. The germline V gene encodes CDR1 SQVTM and CDR2 ANQGSEA. The CDR3 region is CSVRGLAGSLGQFF. In DNA form, the CDR3 reads TGCAGCGTAAGGGGACTAGCGGGATCATTAGGGCAGTTCTTC.

V gene TRBV7-2 combines with J gene TRBJ1-1; 9 bases are shared with TRBD1. CDR1 is SGHTA and CDR2 is FQGNSA in the germline V gene. The CDR3 extends over 15 amino acids. Germline trimming cut 2 bases from V and 6 bases from J; bases unmatched to any gene: 7. The CDR3 DNA is TGTGCCAGCAGCTTACGGGCACAGGGGGCCGCTGAAGCTTTCTTT. It translates to CASSLRAQGAAEAFF. The variable domain in full, completed from reference TRBV7-2 and TRBJ1-1, reads GAGVSQSPSNKVTEKGKDVELRCDPISGHTALYWYRQSLGQGLEFLIYFQGNSAPDKSGLPSDRFSAERTGGSVSTLTIQRTQQEDSAVYLCASSLRAQGAAEAFFGQGTRLTVV.

This clonotype has just a few counts. The chain is built from TRBV5-5 and TRBJ2-6; D uncertain. The CDR3 is 18 amino acids. Trimming took off 0 bases at V and 0 bases at J, with 13 bases between the two ends. Germline assignment: CDR1 SGHKS and CDR2 YYEKEE (reference sequence). The CDR3: CASSLDKLWGSGANVLTF. The CDR3 region has the DNA TGTGCCAGCAGCTTGGACAAGCTGTGGGGCTCTGGGGCCAACGTCCTGACTTTC.

The chain couples TRBV2 to TRBJ2-2; D gene unclear. Looked up from germline, CDR1 is SNHLY and CDR2 is FYNNEI. V was cut by 5 bases and J by 0 bases, with 13 bases left in between. The CDR3 loop spans 16 amino acids. The CDR3 DNA reads TGTGCCAGCAGTACCATCAGTAGAGCGAACACCGGGGAGCTGTTTTTT. It codes for CASSTISRANTGELFF.

This clonotype occurred a few times. The chain links TRBV6-1 to TRBJ1-2; D might be TRBD1 (5 bases). V lost 10 bases and J 7 bases, leaving 19 bases between the germline ends. Germline lookup yields CDR1 MNHNS and CDR2 SASEGT. This CDR3 spans 13 amino acids. This chain's CDR3 is CATRPDRVAGYTF. The CDR3 region has the DNA TGTGCCACCCGTCCCGACAGAGTCGCTGGCTACACCTTC.

J is TRBJ1-4 and V is TRBV20-1; 7 bases match TRBD1. This CDR3 comprises 16 residues. Germline CDR1 and CDR2: DFQATT and SNEGSKA (reference sequence). Germline trimming cut 2 bases from V and 0 bases from J; bases unmatched to any gene: 6. The CDR3 DNA reads as TGCAGTGCTAGATCCGACACAGGGGCAACTAATGAAAAACTGTTTTTT. This codes for CSARSDTGATNEKLFF.

This sequence joins TRBV5-1 and TRBJ2-1; TRBD2 agrees at 8 bases. This CDR3 contains 17 residues. Germline CDR1 is SGHRS and CDR2 is YFSETQ. Trimming cost V 4 bases and J 7 bases; bases outside gene matches: 16. The CDR3 coding sequence is TGCGCCAGCAGCCCCCTCGGCCTAGCGGGCCCCGGGAATGAGCAGTTCTTC. This gives the protein CASSPLGLAGPGNEQFF.

In this sample, this clonotype turned up a few times. V is TRBV12-3 or TRBV12-4 and J is TRBJ2-1; the D gene is possibly TRBD2 (7 bases). The CDR3 totals 15 residues. With 3 bases removed from V and 2 bases from J, the gap between germline ends came to 11 bases. CDR3 amino acids: CASSFGGGAYNEQFF. In DNA, the CDR3 is TGTGCCAGCAGTTTTGGAGGGGGGGCCTACAATGAGCAGTTCTTC.

This clonotype turned up a few times. The chain is built from TRBV29-1 and TRBJ1-2, with 7 positions matching TRBD1. CDR3 length: 18 residues. V lost 3 bases, J lost 5 bases, and 21 bases stayed unmatched. Per germline, CDR1 SQVTM and CDR2 ANQGSEA. CDR3 nucleotide sequence: TGCAGCGTTGATATGCAACCGAGCCTAGCGGGACAGACATATGGCTACACCTTC. This sequence encodes CSVDMQPSLAGQTYGYTF.

The chain recombines TRBV5-1 with TRBJ2-7; 7 bases are a match to TRBD2. This CDR3 has 15 residues. V shed 7 bases, J shed 6 bases, and the junction held 16 bases outside the gene matches. Germline assignment: CDR1 SGHRS and CDR2 YFSETQ. The CDR3 DNA is TGCGCCAGCGATGAGGGAGATGTGGGAGGGAGCGAGCAGTACTTC. This encodes CASDEGDVGGSEQYF.

This chain joins TRBV11-2 and TRBJ2-5, with 8 bases lining up with TRBD2. Germline CDR1 is SGHAT and CDR2 is FQNNGV. The CDR3 covers 16 residues. V shed 4 bases, J shed 2 bases, and the junction held 9 bases outside the gene matches. This CDR3 reads CASSSGPASGQETQYF. The CDR3 DNA follows: TGTGCCAGCAGCTCCGGCCCCGCTAGCGGGCAAGAGACCCAGTACTTC.

The chain recombines TRBV9 with TRBJ2-1; D is unclear. Germline-derived CDR1 and CDR2 are SGDLS and YYNGEE. This CDR3 spans 14 amino acids. V was clipped by 3 bases and J by 6 bases, with 13 bases between them. CDR3 nucleotides: TGTGCCAGCAGCGCACCCCCCCCTTCCAATGAGCAGTTCTTC. Amino acids: CASSAPPPSNEQFF.

V usage is TRBV28 and J usage is TRBJ1-1, with D unresolved. The CDR3 length is 12 residues. Trimming shortened V by 3 bases and J by 1 base, and 3 bases separated the two germline ends. Germline CDR1 reads MDHEN; CDR2 reads SYDVKM. The CDR3 region has the DNA TGTGCCAGCAGTTTTTGGAACACTGAAGCTTTCTTT. Translating it yields CASSFWNTEAFF. Variable domain in full (rest from reference TRBV28 and TRBJ1-1): DVKVTQSSRYLVKRTGEKVFLECVQDMDHENMFWYRQDPGLGLRLIYFSYDVKMKEKGDIPEGYSVSREKKERFSLILESASTNQTSMYLCASSFWNTEAFFGQGTRLTVV.

J is TRBJ2-7 and V is TRBV7-2; TRBD2 agrees at 14 bases. The CDR3 length is 17 residues. V shed 5 bases and J 6 bases; nucleotides not matched to a gene: 12. Germline V gives CDR1 SGHTA, CDR2 FQGNSA. CDR3 sequence: CASSPGVGLAGESEQYF. The DNA of the CDR3 is TGTGCCAGCAGCCCAGGTGTGGGACTAGCGGGAGAGAGCGAGCAGTACTTC.

Only a few counts were recorded for this clonotype. V and J are TRBV20-1 and TRBJ2-5, with D possibly TRBD2 on 5 matching bases. Germline V gene sequence: CDR1 DFQATT, CDR2 SNEGSKA (reference sequence). V lost 1 base, J lost 5 bases, and 14 bases lay in between. CDR3 length equals 14 residues. The CDR3 DNA is TGCAGTGCTAGAGTGAGAGGCCGAGGGGAGACCCAGTACTTC. This encodes CSARVRGRGETQYF.